This T cell receptor beta chain was found in a study of a mutant IDH1 vaccine in newly diagnosed glioma. Study summary: Sex among treated patients split about 60% male, 37.5% female; mean age was roughly 40 years.

This clone was seen only a few times. Repertoires were generated with immunoSEQ multiplex PCR, while TCRdb's copy carries only in-frame clones and drops some. This sample yields about 36,000 clones, of which 78% are seen a single time; over 7.5% belongs to the top ten. Time point given: baseline, week 1 (first vaccination visit). Treatment indicated: pre-vaccination baseline after standard-of-care therapy. The sequenced sample was PBMCs, obtained from a glioma patient treated with radiotherapy, temozolomide or both. The TCR was taken from a middle-aged man with glioma. Some clones in this sample may be carry-over from other donors' samples.

The CDR3 protein is CASSLGAGGNTIYF. CDR3 bases: TGCGCCAGCAGCTTGGGGGCAGGTGGGAACACCATATATTTT. This sequence joins TRBV5-1 and TRBJ1-3; D remains unclear. The CDR3 covers 14 residues. V was clipped by 0 bases and J by 7 bases, with 11 bases between them. Germline CDR1 reads SGHRS; CDR2 reads YFSETQ.